This T cell receptor (beta chain) emerged from a study of T cell repertoires in cytomegalovirus infection. This CDR3 contains 15 residues. Germline assignment: CDR1 SGHVS and CDR2 FNYEAQ. Trimming left V 4 bases short and J 0 bases short, with 10 bases between. MiXCR, run by TCRdb on the reads, gives a single entry per CDR3 protein. In the table there are about 770,000 distinct CDR3 sequences, 25% to 35% of which are singletons. This clonotype has ten or more counts. Antigen specificity is unknown. The TCR comes from a human donor in good health (CMV status not recorded). Some clones in this sample may be carry-over from other donors' samples. The chain has TRBV7-6 and TRBJ2-1; D is possibly TRBD2 (6 bases). Sample: cultured CD8+ T cells from PBMCs, taken from culture after CMV antigen stimulation. CDR3 sequence (DNA): TGTGCCAGCAGCTCCCGGGGGAGCTCCTACAATGAGCAGTTCTTC. This codes for CASSSRGSSYNEQFF.